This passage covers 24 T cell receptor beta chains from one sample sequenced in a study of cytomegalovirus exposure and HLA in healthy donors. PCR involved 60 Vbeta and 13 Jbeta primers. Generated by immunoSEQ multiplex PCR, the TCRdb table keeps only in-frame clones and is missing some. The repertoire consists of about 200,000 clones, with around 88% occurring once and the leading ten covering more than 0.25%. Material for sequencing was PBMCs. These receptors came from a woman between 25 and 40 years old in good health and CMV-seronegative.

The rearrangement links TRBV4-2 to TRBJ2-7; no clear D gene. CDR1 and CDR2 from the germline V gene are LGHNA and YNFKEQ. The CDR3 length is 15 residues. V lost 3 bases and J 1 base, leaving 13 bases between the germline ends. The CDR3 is CASSQLTGGSYEQYF. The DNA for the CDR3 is TGTGCCAGCAGCCAGCTTACTGGCGGTTCCTACGAGCAGTACTTC.

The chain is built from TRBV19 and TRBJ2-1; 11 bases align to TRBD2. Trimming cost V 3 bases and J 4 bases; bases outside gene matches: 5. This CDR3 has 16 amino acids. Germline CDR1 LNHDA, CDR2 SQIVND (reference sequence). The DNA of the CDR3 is TGTGCCAGTAGTATCACTAGCGGGGGCACATACAATGAGCAGTTCTTC. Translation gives CASSITSGGTYNEQFF.

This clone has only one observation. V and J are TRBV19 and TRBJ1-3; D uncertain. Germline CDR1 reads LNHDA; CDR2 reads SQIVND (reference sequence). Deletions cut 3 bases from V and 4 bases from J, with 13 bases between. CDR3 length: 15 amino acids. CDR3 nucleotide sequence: TGTGCCAGTAGTATGACCGCCTCGCGGGGAAACACCATATATTTT. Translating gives CASSMTASRGNTIYF.

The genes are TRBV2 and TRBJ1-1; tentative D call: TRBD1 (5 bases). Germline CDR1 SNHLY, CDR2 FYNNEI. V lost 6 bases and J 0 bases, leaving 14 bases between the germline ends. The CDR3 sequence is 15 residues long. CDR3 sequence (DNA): TGTGCCAGCAGGGGGGACGGACTAATGAACACTGAAGCTTTCTTT. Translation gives CASRGDGLMNTEAFF.

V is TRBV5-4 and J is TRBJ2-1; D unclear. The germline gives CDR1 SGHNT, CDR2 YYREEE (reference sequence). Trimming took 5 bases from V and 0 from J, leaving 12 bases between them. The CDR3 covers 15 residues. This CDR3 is CASSFDSSSYNEQFF. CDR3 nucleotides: TGTGCCAGCAGTTTCGACTCAAGCTCCTACAATGAGCAGTTCTTC.

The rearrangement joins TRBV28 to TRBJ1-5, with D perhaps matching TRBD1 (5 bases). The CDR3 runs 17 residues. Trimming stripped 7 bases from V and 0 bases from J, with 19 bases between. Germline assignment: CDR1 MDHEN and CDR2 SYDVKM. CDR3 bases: TGTGCCAGCAATGGGGGAGGAAAACCGCGTAGCAATCAGCCCCAGCATTTT. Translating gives CASNGGGKPRSNQPQHF.

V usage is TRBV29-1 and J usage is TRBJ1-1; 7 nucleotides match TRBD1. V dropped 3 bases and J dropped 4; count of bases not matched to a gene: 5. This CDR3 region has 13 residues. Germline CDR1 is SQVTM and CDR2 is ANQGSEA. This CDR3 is CSVDRAGGTEAFF. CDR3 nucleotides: TGCAGCGTTGATAGGGCAGGGGGCACTGAAGCTTTCTTT. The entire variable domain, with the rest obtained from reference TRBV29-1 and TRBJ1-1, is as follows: SAVISQKPSRDICQRGTSLTIQCQVDSQVTMMFWYRQQPGQSLTLIATANQGSEATYESGFVIDKFPISRPNLTFSTLTVSNMSPEDSSIYLCSVDRAGGTEAFFGQGTRLTVV.

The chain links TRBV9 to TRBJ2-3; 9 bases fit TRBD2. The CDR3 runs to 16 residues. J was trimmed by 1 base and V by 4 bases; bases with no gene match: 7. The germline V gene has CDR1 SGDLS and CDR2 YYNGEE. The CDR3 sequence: CASSLKVAGGTDTQYF. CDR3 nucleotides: TGTGCCAGCAGCCTCAAGGTAGCGGGGGGCACAGATACGCAGTATTTT.

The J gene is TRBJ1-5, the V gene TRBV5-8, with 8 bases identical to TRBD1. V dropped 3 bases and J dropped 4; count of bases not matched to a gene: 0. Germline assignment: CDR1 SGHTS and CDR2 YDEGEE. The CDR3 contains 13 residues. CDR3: CASSWTGNQPQHF. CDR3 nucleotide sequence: TGTGCCAGCAGCTGGACAGGGAATCAGCCCCAGCATTTT.

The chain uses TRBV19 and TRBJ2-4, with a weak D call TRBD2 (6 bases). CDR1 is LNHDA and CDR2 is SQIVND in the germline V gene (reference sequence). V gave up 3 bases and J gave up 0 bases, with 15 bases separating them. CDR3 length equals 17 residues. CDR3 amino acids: CASSMNVGRSAKNIQYF. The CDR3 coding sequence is TGTGCCAGTAGTATGAATGTGGGGAGGTCAGCCAAAAACATTCAGTACTTC.

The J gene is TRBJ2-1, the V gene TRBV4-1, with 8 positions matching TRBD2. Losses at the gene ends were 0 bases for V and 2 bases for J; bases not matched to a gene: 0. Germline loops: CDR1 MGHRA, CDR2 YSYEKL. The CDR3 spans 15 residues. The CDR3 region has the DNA TGCGCCAGCAGCCAAGAGGGACTAGCCTACAATGAGCAGTTCTTC. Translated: CASSQEGLAYNEQFF.

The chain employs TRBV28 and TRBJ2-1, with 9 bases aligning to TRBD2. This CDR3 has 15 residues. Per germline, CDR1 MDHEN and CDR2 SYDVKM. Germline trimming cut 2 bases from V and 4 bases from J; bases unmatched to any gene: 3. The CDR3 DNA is TGTGCCAGCAGTTTAATAGCGGGGGCATACAATGAGCAGTTCTTC. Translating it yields CASSLIAGAYNEQFF. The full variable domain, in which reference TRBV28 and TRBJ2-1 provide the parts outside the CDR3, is DVKVTQSSRYLVKRTGEKVFLECVQDMDHENMFWYRQDPGLGLRLIYFSYDVKMKEKGDIPEGYSVSREKKERFSLILESASTNQTSMYLCASSLIAGAYNEQFFGPGTRLTVL.

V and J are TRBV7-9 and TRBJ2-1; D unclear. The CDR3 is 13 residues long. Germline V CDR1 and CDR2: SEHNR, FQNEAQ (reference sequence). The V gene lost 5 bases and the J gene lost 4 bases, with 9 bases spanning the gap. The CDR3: CASSRLQYNEQFF. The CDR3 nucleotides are TGTGCCAGCAGCCGCCTCCAGTACAATGAGCAGTTCTTC.

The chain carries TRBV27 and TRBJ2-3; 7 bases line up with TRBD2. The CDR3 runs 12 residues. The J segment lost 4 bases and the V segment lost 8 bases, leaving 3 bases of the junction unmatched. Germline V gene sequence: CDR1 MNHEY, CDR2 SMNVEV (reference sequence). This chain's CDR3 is CASGGGSDTQYF. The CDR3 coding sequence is TGTGCCAGCGGGGGGGGGTCAGATACGCAGTATTTT.

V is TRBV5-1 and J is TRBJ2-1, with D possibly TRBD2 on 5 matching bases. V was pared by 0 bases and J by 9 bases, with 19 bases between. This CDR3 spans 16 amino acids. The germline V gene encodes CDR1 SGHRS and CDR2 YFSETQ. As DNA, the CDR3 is TGCGCCAGCAGCTTGGCCCAAGCGGTGAGCCCCGGTGAGCAGTTCTTC. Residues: CASSLAQAVSPGEQFF.

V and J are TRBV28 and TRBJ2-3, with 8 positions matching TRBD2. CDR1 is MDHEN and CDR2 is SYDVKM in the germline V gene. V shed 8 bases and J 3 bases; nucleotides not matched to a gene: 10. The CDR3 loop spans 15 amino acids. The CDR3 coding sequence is TGTGCCAGCGGAACAGCGGGAGAGGGGACAGATACGCAGTATTTT. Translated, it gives CASGTAGEGTDTQYF.

In nucleotides, the CDR3 is TGTGCTAGTGGTTTCGTTGCAGGGGCGAACACCGGGGAGCTGTTTTTT. Protein: CASGFVAGANTGELFF. V gene TRBV12-5 combines with J gene TRBJ2-2, with TRBD1 as a possible D gene (6 bases). This CDR3 spans 16 amino acids. Germline V gives CDR1 LGHNT, CDR2 FRNRAP. Trimming removed 3 bases from V and 0 bases from J, with 11 bases in between.

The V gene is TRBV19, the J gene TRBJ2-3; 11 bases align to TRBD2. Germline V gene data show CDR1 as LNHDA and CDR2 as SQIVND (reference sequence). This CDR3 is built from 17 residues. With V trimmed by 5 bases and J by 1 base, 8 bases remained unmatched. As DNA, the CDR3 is TGTGCCAGTAGTCCCACTAGCGGGAGTTCGGGCACAGATACGCAGTATTTT. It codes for CASSPTSGSSGTDTQYF. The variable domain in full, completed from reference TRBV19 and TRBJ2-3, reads DGGITQSPKYLFRKEGQNVTLSCEQNLNHDAMYWYRQDPGQGLRLIYYSQIVNDFQKGDIAEGYSVSREKKESFPLTVTSAQKNPTAFYLCASSPTSGSSGTDTQYFGPGTRLTVL.

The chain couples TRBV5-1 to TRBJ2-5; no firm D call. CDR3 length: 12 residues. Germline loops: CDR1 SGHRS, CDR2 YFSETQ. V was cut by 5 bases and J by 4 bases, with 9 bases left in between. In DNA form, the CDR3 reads TGCGCCAGCAGTCGAGCTGGAGAGACCCAGTACTTC. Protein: CASSRAGETQYF.

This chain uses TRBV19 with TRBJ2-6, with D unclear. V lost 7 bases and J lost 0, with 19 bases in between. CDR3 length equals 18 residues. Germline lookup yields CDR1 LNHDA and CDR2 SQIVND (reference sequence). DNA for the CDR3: TGTGCCAGTACTCCTTCGGCAGCACTATTCTCTGGGGCCAACGTCCTGACTTTC. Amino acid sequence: CASTPSAALFSGANVLTF.

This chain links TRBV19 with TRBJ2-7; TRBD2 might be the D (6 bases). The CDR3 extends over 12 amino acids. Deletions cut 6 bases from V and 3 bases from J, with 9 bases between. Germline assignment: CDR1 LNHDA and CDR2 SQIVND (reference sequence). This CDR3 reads CASSQGLYEQYF. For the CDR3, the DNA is TGTGCCAGTAGCCAGGGACTCTACGAGCAGTACTTC.

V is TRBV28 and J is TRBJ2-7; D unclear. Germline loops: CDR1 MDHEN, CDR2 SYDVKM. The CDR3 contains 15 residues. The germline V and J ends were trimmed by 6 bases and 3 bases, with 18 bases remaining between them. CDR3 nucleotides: TGTGCCAGCAGGATGGTCCACTCTCGTCTCTACGAGCAGTACTTC. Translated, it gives CASRMVHSRLYEQYF.

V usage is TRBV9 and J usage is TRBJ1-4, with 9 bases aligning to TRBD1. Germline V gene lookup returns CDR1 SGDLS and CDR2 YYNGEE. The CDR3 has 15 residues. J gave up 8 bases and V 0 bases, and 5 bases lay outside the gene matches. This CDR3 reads CASSVEGQGGEKLFF. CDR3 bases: TGTGCCAGCAGCGTAGAGGGACAGGGTGGGGAAAAACTGTTTTTT. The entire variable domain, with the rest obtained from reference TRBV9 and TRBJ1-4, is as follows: DSGVTQTPKHLITATGQRVTLRCSPRSGDLSVYWYQQSLDQGLQFLIQYYNGEERAKGNILERFSAQQFPDLHSELNLSSLELGDSALYFCASSVEGQGGEKLFFGSGTQLSVL.

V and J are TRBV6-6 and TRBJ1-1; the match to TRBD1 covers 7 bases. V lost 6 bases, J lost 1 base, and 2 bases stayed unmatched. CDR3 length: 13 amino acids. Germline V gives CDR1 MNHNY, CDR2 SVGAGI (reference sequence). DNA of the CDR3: TGTGCCAGCAGGGGGACAGCGAACACTGAAGCTTTCTTT. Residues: CASRGTANTEAFF.